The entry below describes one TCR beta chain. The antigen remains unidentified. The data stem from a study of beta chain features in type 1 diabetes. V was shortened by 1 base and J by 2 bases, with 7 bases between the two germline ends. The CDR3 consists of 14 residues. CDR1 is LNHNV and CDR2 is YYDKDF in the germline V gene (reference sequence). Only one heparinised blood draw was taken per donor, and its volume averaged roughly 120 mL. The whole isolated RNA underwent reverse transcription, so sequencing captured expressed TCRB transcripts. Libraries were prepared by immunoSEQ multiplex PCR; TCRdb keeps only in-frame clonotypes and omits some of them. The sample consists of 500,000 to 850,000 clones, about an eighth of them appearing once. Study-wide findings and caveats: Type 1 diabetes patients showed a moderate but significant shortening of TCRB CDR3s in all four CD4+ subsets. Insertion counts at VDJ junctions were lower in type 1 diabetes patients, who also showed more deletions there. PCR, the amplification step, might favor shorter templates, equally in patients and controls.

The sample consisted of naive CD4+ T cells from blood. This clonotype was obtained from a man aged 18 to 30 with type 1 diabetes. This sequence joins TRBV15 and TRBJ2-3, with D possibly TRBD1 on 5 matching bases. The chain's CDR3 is CATSRVGATDTQYF. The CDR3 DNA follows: TGTGCCACCAGCAGAGTAGGGGCCACAGATACGCAGTATTTT.